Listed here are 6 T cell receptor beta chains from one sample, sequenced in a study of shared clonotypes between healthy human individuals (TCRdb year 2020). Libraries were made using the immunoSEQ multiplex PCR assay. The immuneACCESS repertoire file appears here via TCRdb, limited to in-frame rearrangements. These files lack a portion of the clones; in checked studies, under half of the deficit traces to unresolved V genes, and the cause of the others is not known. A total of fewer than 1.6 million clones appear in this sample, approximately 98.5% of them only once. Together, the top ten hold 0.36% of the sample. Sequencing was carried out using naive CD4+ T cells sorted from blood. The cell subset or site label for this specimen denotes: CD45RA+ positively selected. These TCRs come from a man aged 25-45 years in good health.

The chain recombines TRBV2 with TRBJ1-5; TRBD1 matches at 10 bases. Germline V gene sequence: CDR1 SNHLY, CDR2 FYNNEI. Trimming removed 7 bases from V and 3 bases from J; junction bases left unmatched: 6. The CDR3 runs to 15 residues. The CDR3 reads CASTLTGGDNQPQHF. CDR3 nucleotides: TGTGCCAGCACCCTGACAGGGGGCGACAATCAGCCCCAGCATTTT.

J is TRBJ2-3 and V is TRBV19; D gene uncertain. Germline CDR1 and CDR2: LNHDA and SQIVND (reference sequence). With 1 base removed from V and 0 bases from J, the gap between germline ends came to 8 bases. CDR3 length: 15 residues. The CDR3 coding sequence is TGTGCCAGTAGTATAGGCGGTGTTAGCACAGATACGCAGTATTTT. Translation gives CASSIGGVSTDTQYF.

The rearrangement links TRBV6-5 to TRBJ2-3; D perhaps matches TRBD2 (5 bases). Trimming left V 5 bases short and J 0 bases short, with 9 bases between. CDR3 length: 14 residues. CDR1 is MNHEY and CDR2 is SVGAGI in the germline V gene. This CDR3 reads CASSSGLSTDTQYF. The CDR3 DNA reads TGTGCCAGCAGTAGCGGTCTCAGCACAGATACGCAGTATTTT.

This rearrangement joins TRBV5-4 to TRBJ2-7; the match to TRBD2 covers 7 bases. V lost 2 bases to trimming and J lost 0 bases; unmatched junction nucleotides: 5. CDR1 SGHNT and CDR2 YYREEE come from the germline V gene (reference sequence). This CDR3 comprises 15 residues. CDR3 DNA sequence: TGTGCCAGCAGCTTAAGACTAGCCCTCTCCTACGAGCAGTACTTC. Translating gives CASSLRLALSYEQYF.

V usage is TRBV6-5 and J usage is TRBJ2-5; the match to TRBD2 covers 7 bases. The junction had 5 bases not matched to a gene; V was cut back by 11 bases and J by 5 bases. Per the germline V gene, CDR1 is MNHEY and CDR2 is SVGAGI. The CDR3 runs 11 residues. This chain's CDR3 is CALGSGETQYF. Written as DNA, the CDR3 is TGTGCCTTGGGTAGCGGGGAGACCCAGTACTTC.

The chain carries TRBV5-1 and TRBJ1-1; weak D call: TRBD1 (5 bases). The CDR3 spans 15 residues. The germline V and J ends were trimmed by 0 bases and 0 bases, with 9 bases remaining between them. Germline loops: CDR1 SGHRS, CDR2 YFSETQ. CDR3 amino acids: CASSLVLGLNTEAFF. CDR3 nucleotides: TGCGCCAGCAGCTTGGTTCTGGGGCTGAACACTGAAGCTTTCTTT.